The 15 T cell receptor beta chains below were found in one sample sequenced in a study of T cell responses to AZD1222 COVID-19 vaccine. Libraries were prepared by immunoSEQ multiplex PCR; TCRdb keeps only in-frame clonotypes and omits some of them. The table lists 120,000 or so clones, 85% to 90% of them singletons, with approximately 3.1% in the top ten. The sequencing here drew on peripheral blood, taken on day 0 of AZD1222 vaccination. These receptors all stem from an adult in good health.

The chain joins TRBV29-1 to TRBJ1-1; TRBD1 matches at 9 bases. V dropped 3 bases and J dropped 2; count of bases not matched to a gene: 4. Germline V lookup: CDR1 SQVTM, CDR2 ANQGSEA. The CDR3 has 14 amino acids. The CDR3: CSVEGDRDNTEAFF. In DNA, the CDR3 is TGCAGCGTTGAGGGGGACAGGGATAACACTGAAGCTTTCTTT.

V and J are TRBV7-8 and TRBJ2-2; D perhaps matches TRBD2 (5 bases). This CDR3 has 15 amino acids. The germline CDR1 and CDR2 sequences are SGHVS and FQNEAQ. V lost 2 bases, J lost 6 bases, and 13 bases lay in between. The DNA for the CDR3 is TGTGCCAGCAGCTTAACTCCGGGGAAGGCCGGGGAGCTGTTTTTT. It codes for CASSLTPGKAGELFF.

The chain is built from TRBV5-5 and TRBJ2-7, with unresolved D. The CDR3 totals 14 residues. V was cut by 0 bases and J by 6 bases, with 13 bases left in between. Germline assignment: CDR1 SGHKS and CDR2 YYEKEE (reference sequence). CDR3 in DNA: TGTGCCAGCAGCTTGGAGGGCTACGTTCCCGAGCAGTACTTC. The encoded protein is CASSLEGYVPEQYF.

This chain uses TRBV4-2 with TRBJ1-4; no reliable D call. CDR1 is LGHNA and CDR2 is YNFKEQ in the germline V gene. The V and J ends lost 4 bases and 8 bases respectively, with 20 bases between them. CDR3 length: 16 residues. The CDR3 reads CASSLSFSREGEKLFF. CDR3 coding DNA: TGTGCCAGCAGCCTTTCATTTTCAAGGGAGGGCGAAAAACTGTTTTTT.

The chain employs TRBV19 and TRBJ1-2; D might be TRBD1 (5 bases). Trimming took 4 bases from V and 5 from J, leaving 17 bases between them. The germline V gene encodes CDR1 LNHDA and CDR2 SQIVND (reference sequence). This CDR3 comprises 15 residues. CDR3: CASSNRDGPLYGYTF. The DNA of the CDR3 is TGTGCCAGTAGTAACCGGGACGGACCCCTGTATGGCTACACCTTC.

The CDR3 loop is CASSLEARYGYTF. CDR3 sequence (DNA): TGTGCCAGCAGCTTGGAGGCCAGGTATGGCTACACCTTC. The J gene is TRBJ1-2, the V gene TRBV5-4; D gene unclear. From germline, CDR1 is SGHNT and CDR2 YYREEE (reference sequence). The V and J ends lost 0 bases and 5 bases respectively, with 8 bases between them. The CDR3 sequence is 13 residues long.

This chain links TRBV12-2 with TRBJ2-7; the table calls TRBD2, which could not be checked here. TRBV12-2 has pseudogene status. The CDR3 runs to 16 residues. The CDR3 DNA follows: TGTGCAAGTCGCTTATACCTTGGGGGGAGCTCCTACGAGCAGTACTTC. It specifies CASRLYLGGSSYEQYF.

This clone was seen only once. V usage is TRBV5-6 and J usage is TRBJ2-6; D ambiguous. This CDR3 has 13 residues. Germline V gene lookup returns CDR1 SGHDT and CDR2 YYEEEE. Trimming stripped 2 bases from V and 2 bases from J, with 2 bases between. CDR3 in amino acids: CASSFAGANVLTF. The CDR3 nucleotides read TGTGCCAGCAGCTTTGCTGGGGCCAACGTCCTGACTTTC.

This clone occurred once. The chain carries TRBV28 and TRBJ1-2; D uncertain. V was shortened by 4 bases and J by 2 bases, with 20 bases between the two germline ends. This CDR3 is built from 17 residues. CDR1 and CDR2 (germline): MDHEN, SYDVKM. The CDR3 coding sequence is TGTGCCAGCAGTTCACCCAGTCGGCTAGGACCGAACTATGGCTACACCTTC. As protein: CASSSPSRLGPNYGYTF.

This sequence joins TRBV7-7 and TRBJ1-5, with D unresolved. The germline V and J ends were trimmed by 7 bases and 2 bases, with 21 bases remaining between them. The CDR3 loop spans 17 amino acids. The germline V gene encodes CDR1 SSHAT and CDR2 FNYEAQ (reference sequence). As DNA, the CDR3 is TGTGCCAGCACCATCCCGTCCGGTAGTCCGGGCAATCAGCCCCAGCATTTT. It encodes CASTIPSGSPGNQPQHF.

The chain uses TRBV7-8 and TRBJ2-2; TRBD2 matches at 14 bases. The germline V gene encodes CDR1 SGHVS and CDR2 FQNEAQ. V was clipped by 5 bases and J by 8 bases; unmatched bases: 4. The CDR3 is 15 amino acids. CDR3 region: CASSQGLAGGGELFF. The CDR3 region has the DNA TGTGCCAGCAGCCAAGGACTAGCGGGGGGAGGGGAGCTGTTTTTT.

This sequence joins TRBV28 and TRBJ1-6; a weak D match, TRBD1 (5 bases). This CDR3 is 14 amino acids long. Trimming removed 3 bases at V and 7 bases at J, with 10 bases between. Germline V gives CDR1 MDHEN, CDR2 SYDVKM. DNA for the CDR3: TGTGCCAGCAGTTTGGAGGGGTTCAATTCACCCCTCCACTTT. Protein sequence: CASSLEGFNSPLHF.

V usage is TRBV3-1 (or the pseudogene TRBV3-2) and J usage is TRBJ1-2; 12 positions agree with TRBD1. This CDR3 is 12 amino acids long. Germline CDR1 and CDR2: LGHDT and YNNKEL (reference sequence). V was pared by 8 bases and J by 8 bases, with 3 bases of the junction left unmatched. As DNA, the CDR3 is TGTGCCAGCGGGACAGGGGGCAAGGGCTACACCTTC. Translation gives CASGTGGKGYTF.

J is TRBJ1-2 and V is TRBV28, with no clear D. The CDR3 has 14 amino acids. Germline CDR1 and CDR2: MDHEN and SYDVKM. Trimming shortened V by 7 bases and J by 5 bases, and 17 bases separated the two germline ends. The CDR3 sequence is CASTLAGSAYGYTF. The CDR3 DNA sequence: TGTGCCAGCACCCTCGCAGGCTCCGCTTATGGCTACACCTTC.

The genes are TRBV29-1 and TRBJ1-4; the D gene is possibly TRBD1 (5 bases). The CDR3 extends over 13 amino acids. V was shortened by 7 bases and J by 7 bases, with 16 bases between the two germline ends. The germline CDR1 and CDR2 sequences are SQVTM and ANQGSEA. Here the CDR3 DNA reads TGCAGCGCCTCTGGGGGGATGTCTGAAAAACTGTTTTTT. This encodes CSASGGMSEKLFF.